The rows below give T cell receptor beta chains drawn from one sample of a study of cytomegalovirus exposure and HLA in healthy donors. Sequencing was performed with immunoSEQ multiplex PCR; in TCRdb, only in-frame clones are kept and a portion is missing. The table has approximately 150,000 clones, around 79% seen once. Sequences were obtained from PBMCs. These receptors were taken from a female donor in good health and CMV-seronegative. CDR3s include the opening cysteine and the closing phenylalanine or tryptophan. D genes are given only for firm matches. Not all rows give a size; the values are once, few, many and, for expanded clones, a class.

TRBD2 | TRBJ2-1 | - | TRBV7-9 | CASSPPGLAGHEQFF | TGTGCCAGCAGCCCACCGGGACTAGCGGGACATGAGCAGTTCTTC
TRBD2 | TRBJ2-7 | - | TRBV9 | CASSVGPSGDTYEQYF | TGTGCCAGCAGCGTAGGGCCTAGCGGGGATACCTACGAGCAGTACTTC
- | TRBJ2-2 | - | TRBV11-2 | CASSLDNWGDTGELFF | TGTGCCAGCAGCTTAGATAACTGGGGGGACACCGGGGAGCTGTTTTTT
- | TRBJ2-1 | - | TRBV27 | CASSSTGYNEQFF | TGTGCCAGCAGTTCGACAGGCTACAATGAGCAGTTCTTC
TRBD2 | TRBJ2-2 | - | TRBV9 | CASSVGPSGREFTGELFF | TGTGCCAGCAGCGTAGGTCCTAGCGGGAGAGAATTCACCGGGGAGCTGTTTTTT
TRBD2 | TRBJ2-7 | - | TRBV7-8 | CASSSQRDSWNEQYF | TGTGCCAGCAGCTCCCAGCGGGACTCCTGGAACGAGCAGTACTTC
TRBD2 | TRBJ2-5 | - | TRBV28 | CASSLGGGQTQYF | TGTGCCAGCAGTTTAGGGGGGGGACAGACCCAGTACTTC
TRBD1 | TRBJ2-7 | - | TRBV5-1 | CASSPRQGSAYEQYF | TGCGCCAGCAGCCCTAGACAGGGGAGCGCCTACGAGCAGTACTTC
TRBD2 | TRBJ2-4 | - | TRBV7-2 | CASSLGVGGNIQYF | TGTGCCAGCAGCTTGGGGGTGGGGGGGAACATTCAGTACTTC
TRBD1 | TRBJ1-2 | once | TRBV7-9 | CASSTPGTGDGYTF | TGTGCCAGCAGCACACCCGGGACAGGGGATGGCTACACCTTC